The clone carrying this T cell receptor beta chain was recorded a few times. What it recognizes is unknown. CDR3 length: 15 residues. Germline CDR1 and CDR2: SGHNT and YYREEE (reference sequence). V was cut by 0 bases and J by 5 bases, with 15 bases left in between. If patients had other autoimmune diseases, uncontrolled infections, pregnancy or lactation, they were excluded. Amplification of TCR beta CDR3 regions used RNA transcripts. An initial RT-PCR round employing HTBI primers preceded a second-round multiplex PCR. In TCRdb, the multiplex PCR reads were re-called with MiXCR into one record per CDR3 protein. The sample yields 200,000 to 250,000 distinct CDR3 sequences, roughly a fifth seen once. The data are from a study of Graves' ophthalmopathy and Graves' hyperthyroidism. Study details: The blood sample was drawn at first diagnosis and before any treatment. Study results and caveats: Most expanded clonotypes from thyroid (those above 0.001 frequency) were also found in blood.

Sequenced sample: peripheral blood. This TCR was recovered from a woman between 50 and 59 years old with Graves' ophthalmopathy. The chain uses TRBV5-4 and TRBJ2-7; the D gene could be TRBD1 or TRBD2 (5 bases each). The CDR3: CASSLESGPWNEQYF. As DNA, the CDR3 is TGTGCCAGCAGCTTGGAATCGGGGCCGTGGAACGAGCAGTACTTC.